This is a list of T cell receptor beta chains from one sample in a study of PD-L1 blockade in urothelial cancer. The assay was immunoSEQ multiplex PCR, and TCRdb's table has in-frame clones only and misses some. The table records approximately 38,000 clones, approximately 90% of them present only once. Here the sequenced sample was PBMCs, taken around atezolizumab (anti-PD-L1) treatment. These receptor sequences come from a man in his sixties with urothelial cancer. The CDR3 runs from the conserved cysteine through the conserved F or W. D genes are given only for firm matches. Clone size is shown for a subset of rows, as once, few, many or a class of expanded clone.

j_call | d_call | clone_size | v_call | cdr3_nt | cdr3_aa
TRBJ2-1 | . | . | TRBV5-1 | TGCGCCAGCACCCAGGACTTATACAATGAGCAGTTCTTC | CASTQDLYNEQFF
TRBJ2-7 | . | . | TRBV2 | TGTGCCAGCAGTCCCCGCTACGAGCAGTACTTC | CASSPRYEQYF
TRBJ2-4 | TRBD1 | . | TRBV30 | TGTGCCTGGAGCGCGGACAGGGAGGACATTCAGTACTTC | CAWSADREDIQYF
TRBJ2-3 | . | . | TRBV19 | TGTGCCAGTAGTATCAACCAGGGCACAGATACGCAGTATTTT | CASSINQGTDTQYF
TRBJ2-2 | . | . | TRBV19 | TGTGCCAGTCGCCCGGGATTGCGGTCCGGGGAGCTGTTTTTT | CASRPGLRSGELFF
TRBJ1-4 | TRBD1 | . | TRBV28 | TGTGCCAGCAACCAGGGGGCGAATAATGAAAAACTGTTTTTT | CASNQGANNEKLFF
TRBJ2-3 | . | . | TRBV6-1 | TGTGCCAGCAGTGACGGTCCGGGGGTCACCACAGATACGCAGTATTTT | CASSDGPGVTTDTQYF
TRBJ2-5 | . | once | TRBV30 | TGTGCCTGGAATACAGGGAATTGGGAGACCCAGTACTTC | CAWNTGNWETQYF
TRBJ2-3 | . | . | TRBV11-2 | TGTGCCAGCAGCTTAGATCGGCCAGGGAGCACAGATACGCAGTATTTT | CASSLDRPGSTDTQYF
TRBJ2-3 | TRBD2 | . | TRBV9 | TGTGCCAGCAGCGCCCTAGCGGGTGAGTCTACAGATACGCAGTATTTT | CASSALAGESTDTQYF
TRBJ1-1 | . | once | TRBV18 | TGTGCCAGCTCACCACCGGGAGGAGCCACTGAAGCTTTCTTT | CASSPPGGATEAFF
TRBJ1-3 | . | . | TRBV28 | TGTGCCAGCATCCGGACAGATACGCGGGGGATTTCTGGAAACACCATATATTTT | CASIRTDTRGISGNTIYF
TRBJ2-3 | TRBD2 | . | TRBV28 | TGTGCCAGCAGTTTATGGTCGAGAGCGGGGGGGCGAAATACGCAGTATTTT | CASSLWSRAGGRNTQYF
TRBJ2-7 | . | . | TRBV23-1 | TGCGCCAGGAACGGAACGCATGGACTGCTTTACGAGCAGTACTTC | CARNGTHGLLYEQYF
TRBJ2-1 | TRBD2 | . | TRBV15 | TGTGCCACCAGCAGAGAGGCGGGGGTCAACGGGAGCTCCTACAATGAGCAGTTCTTC | CATSREAGVNGSSYNEQFF
TRBJ1-1 | TRBD1 | . | TRBV18 | TGTGCCAGCTCACGCGAGGGGGCAGGGAACACTGAAGCTTTCTTT | CASSREGAGNTEAFF
TRBJ2-7 | . | once | TRBV7-7 | TGTGCCAGCAGCCCCAACGTCGGGTCCTCCTACGAGCAGTACTTC | CASSPNVGSSYEQYF
TRBJ2-3 | TRBD2 | . | TRBV7-7 | TGTGCCAGCAGCTTAGGGCGGGGGTTCACAGATACGCAGTATTTT | CASSLGRGFTDTQYF
TRBJ2-1 | TRBD2 | . | TRBV27 | TGTGCCAGCAGTTTATGGGCTAGCGGGGGGGGAGATGAGCAGTTCTTC | CASSLWASGGGDEQFF
TRBJ2-3 | TRBD2 | . | TRBV15 | TGTGCCACCAGCAGAGCTTGGGGGGGTACGCAGTATTTT | CATSRAWGGTQYF
TRBJ2-5 | . | once | TRBV6-5 | TGTGCCAGCAGTGCAACACCGGAGACCCAGTACTTC | CASSATPETQYF
TRBJ2-3 | . | . | TRBV7-7 | TGTGCTAGCAGCTTAGCGCTCGGGGAGTCAGATACGCAGTATTTT | CASSLALGESDTQYF
TRBJ2-2 | . | . | TRBV27 | TGTGCCAGCAGTTTTTCCGACTGGACTCTCAGGGAGCTGTTTTTT | CASSFSDWTLRELFF
TRBJ2-7 | TRBD2 | . | TRBV4-2 | TGTGCCAGCAGCCCCCGGGGGGCGGGAGGGACGGTCGAGCAGTACTTC | CASSPRGAGGTVEQYF
TRBJ2-7 | TRBD1 | . | TRBV19 | TGTGCCAGTAGTAACGGACAGGGCTACGAGCAGTACTTC | CASSNGQGYEQYF
TRBJ2-1 | TRBD2 | once | TRBV27 | TGTGCCAGCAGTTTATATCACGTGGCTAGCGGGGGCCACAATGAGCAGTTCTTC | CASSLYHVASGGHNEQFF
TRBJ1-2 | TRBD1 | . | TRBV5-1 | TGCGCCAGCAGCTTGGCCGGGACAGGGGGTGGCTACACCTTC | CASSLAGTGGGYTF
TRBJ2-6 | TRBD1 | . | TRBV7-9 | TGTGCCGGCGGACAGGGGGCATTCTCTGGGGCCAACGTCCTGACTTTC | CAGGQGAFSGANVLTF
TRBJ1-3 | TRBD1 | . | TRBV4-3 | TGCGCCAGCAGCCACAATACAGGGGCTGGAAACACCATATATTTT | CASSHNTGAGNTIYF
TRBJ2-5 | TRBD2 | . | TRBV29-1 | TGCAGCGTTGAAACTAGCGGGGGAGGGACCCAGTACTTC | CSVETSGGGTQYF
TRBJ2-1 | TRBD2 | . | TRBV2 | TGTGCCAGCAGTGTGAAGACTAGCGAGTTCTTC | CASSVKTSEFF
TRBJ1-3 | . | few | TRBV10-2 | TGCGCCAGCTCGGACACACTTCCTGGAAACACCATATATTTT | CASSDTLPGNTIYF
TRBJ1-5 | TRBD1 | . | TRBV6-4 | TGTGCCAGCAGCTCGACCGGGACAGGGGGGCATCAGCCCCAGCATTTT | CASSSTGTGGHQPQHF
TRBJ2-2 | TRBD1 | once | TRBV27 | TGTGCCAGCAGGCGACAGGGGGCGAACACCGGGGAGCTGTTTTTT | CASRRQGANTGELFF
TRBJ2-7 | . | . | TRBV4-2 | TGTGCCAGCAGCCTTCAGGTAGGGGAGGCCTACGAGCAGTACTTC | CASSLQVGEAYEQYF
TRBJ2-3 | TRBD1 | . | TRBV19 | TGTGCCAGTAGAGGGACAGGGGGGTCAGATACGCAGTATTTT | CASRGTGGSDTQYF
TRBJ2-3 | . | . | TRBV7-2 | TGTGCCAGCAGCGCCTGGATGAGATTACAGATAGCGCAGTATTTT | CASSAWMRLQIAQYF
TRBJ1-5 | . | . | TRBV27 | TGTGCCAGCAGTTCCGGTAACCGGCGGCAGCCCCAGCATTTT | CASSSGNRRQPQHF
TRBJ1-1 | . | . | TRBV5-6 | TGTGCCAGCACCTACGCCGGGACACGACAATGGGGCACTGAAGCTTTCTTT | CASTYAGTRQWGTEAFF
TRBJ2-5 | TRBD2 | . | TRBV19 | TGTGCCAGTAAGGGACTAGCGGGGGGCCAAGAGACCCAGTACTTC | CASKGLAGGQETQYF
TRBJ2-3 | TRBD2 | . | TRBV27 | TGTGCCAGCAGTAGGACTAGCGAAAGCACAGATACGCAGTATTTT | CASSRTSESTDTQYF